One and the same sample provided the 26 T cell receptor beta chains below, sequenced in a study of blood T cell repertoires in COVID-19 (dated by TCRdb to 2020 to 2021). The library was obtained by the immunoSEQ multiplex PCR assay. TCRdb stores this immuneACCESS table with in-frame sequences only. Part of the clones is absent; in the studies checked, under half of the shortfall reflects unresolved V genes, and no reason is known for the rest. The sample contains about 50,000 clones, around nine tenths of them found a single time. The top ten hold 10% to 15% of the sample. The sample taken for sequencing was peripheral blood. Source of these receptors: a human donor with active COVID-19. The donor label of this sample is uncertain.

The chain carries TRBV9 and TRBJ2-3; 8 bases align to TRBD2. The junction had 16 bases not matched to a gene; V was cut back by 7 bases and J by 6 bases. The CDR3 spans 16 residues. Germline V gene lookup returns CDR1 SGDLS and CDR2 YYNGEE. The CDR3 sequence is CASGREAGDHVDTQYF. The CDR3 bases are TGTGCCAGCGGTAGGGAAGCGGGAGATCATGTCGATACGCAGTATTTT.

The V gene is TRBV7-9, the J gene TRBJ2-4; 7 bases line up with TRBD2. V gave up 5 bases and J gave up 3 bases; unmatched junction bases: 7. CDR1 is SEHNR, CDR2 FQNEAQ, per germline (reference sequence). The length of the CDR3 is 15 residues. Here the CDR3 DNA reads TGTGCCAGCAGCCCAGCGGGACCTAACAAAAACATTCAGTACTTC. Protein sequence: CASSPAGPNKNIQYF. Full variable domain (rest looked up from reference TRBV7-9 and TRBJ2-4): DTGVSQNPRHKITKRGQNVTFRCDPISEHNRLYWYRQTLGQGPEFLTYFQNEAQLEKSRLLSDRFSAERPKGSFSTLEIQRTEQGDSAMYLCASSPAGPNKNIQYFGAGTRLSVL.

The rearrangement joins TRBV19 to TRBJ2-7; TRBD1 aligns across 7 bases. V shed 3 bases, J shed 3 bases, and the junction held 5 bases outside the gene matches. The V gene's germline CDR1 is LNHDA and CDR2 SQIVND (reference sequence). The CDR3 contains 14 residues. The chain's CDR3 is CASSIEGANYEQYF. The CDR3 DNA follows: TGTGCCAGTAGTATCGAGGGGGCGAACTACGAGCAGTACTTC. Together with reference TRBV19 and TRBJ2-7, the CDR3 gives the full variable domain: DGGITQSPKYLFRKEGQNVTLSCEQNLNHDAMYWYRQDPGQGLRLIYYSQIVNDFQKGDIAEGYSVSREKKESFPLTVTSAQKNPTAFYLCASSIEGANYEQYFGPGTRLTVT.

This chain connects TRBV2 to TRBJ1-5, with 7 bases fitting TRBD1. The J segment lost 7 bases and the V segment lost 6 bases, leaving 12 bases of the junction unmatched. Germline assignment: CDR1 SNHLY and CDR2 FYNNEI. The CDR3 covers 15 residues. DNA of the CDR3: TGTGCCAGCAGCCCGGACAGGACTTTGGAACAGCCCCAGCATTTT. Translating it yields CASSPDRTLEQPQHF.

A single count supports this clone. The chain recombines TRBV28 with TRBJ1-1; TRBD1 matches at 7 bases. V shed 5 bases, J shed 11 bases, and the junction held 8 bases outside the gene matches. Germline CDR1 and CDR2: MDHEN and SYDVKM. The CDR3 sequence is 12 residues long. CDR3 sequence (DNA): TGTGCCAGCAGTCCTCAGGCAGGGGGGGCTTTCTTT. Translation gives CASSPQAGGAFF.

V is TRBV27 and J is TRBJ2-1; TRBD2 aligns across 16 bases. Per germline, CDR1 MNHEY and CDR2 SMNVEV (reference sequence). V shed 7 bases, J shed 8 bases, and the junction held 5 bases outside the gene matches. CDR3 length equals 15 residues. CDR3 bases: TGTGCCAGCACCCCCGGGACTAGCGGGAGGGATGAGCAGTTCTTC. Translation gives CASTPGTSGRDEQFF.

This sequence joins TRBV28 and TRBJ2-1; 9 bases are shared with TRBD2. This CDR3 comprises 15 residues. V trimming: 8 bases; J trimming: 1 base; junction bases outside the gene matches: 6. Germline V lookup: CDR1 MDHEN, CDR2 SYDVKM. The chain's CDR3 is CASYEAGGSYNEQFF. DNA of the CDR3: TGTGCCAGCTACGAGGCGGGAGGGTCCTACAATGAGCAGTTCTTC.

The chain links TRBV5-1 to TRBJ2-7, with 8 bases aligning to TRBD1. With 4 bases clipped from V and 5 bases from J, the junction kept 5 bases outside the gene matches. CDR1 is SGHRS and CDR2 is YFSETQ in the germline V gene. CDR3 length equals 13 residues. As DNA, the CDR3 is TGCGCCAGCAGCAGGACAGGGAATGACGAGCAGTACTTC. It translates to CASSRTGNDEQYF.

The V call is TRBV9, the J call TRBJ2-7; 9 nucleotides match TRBD2. The length of the CDR3 is 12 residues. Losses at the gene ends were 5 bases for V and 6 bases for J; bases not matched to a gene: 3. The germline V gene has CDR1 SGDLS and CDR2 YYNGEE. CDR3 sequence reads: CASSSGRGEQYF. In DNA, the CDR3 is TGTGCCAGCAGTAGCGGGAGAGGCGAGCAGTACTTC.

The chain is built from TRBV6-5 and TRBJ2-7; 12 bases are shared with TRBD2. The germline V gene encodes CDR1 MNHEY and CDR2 SVGAGI. This CDR3 has 14 residues. V lost 7 bases and J lost 2; bases outside the gene matches: 3. The DNA for the CDR3 is TGTGCCAGCACCAGGACTAGCGGGGCCTACGAGCAGTACTTC. This translates into CASTRTSGAYEQYF.

This clone is a singleton in its sample. The chain combines TRBV6-2 or TRBV6-3 with TRBJ1-5, with D possibly being TRBD1 (6 bases). The germline CDR1 and CDR2 sequences are MNHEY and SVGEGT. V lost 2 bases to trimming and J lost 5 bases, with 7 bases between them. This CDR3 spans 13 amino acids. CDR3 region: CASSYRTDQPQHF. In DNA, the CDR3 is TGTGCCAGCAGTTACAGGACAGATCAGCCCCAGCATTTT.

This clone appeared a few times. The chain's CDR3 is CASSLYRRTSTDTQYF. CDR3 coding DNA: TGCGCCAGCAGCTTGTACCGGCGGACAAGCACAGATACGCAGTATTTT. V is TRBV5-1 and J is TRBJ2-3; TRBD1 is a possible D gene (5 bases). The CDR3 extends over 16 amino acids. Looked up from germline, CDR1 is SGHRS and CDR2 is YFSETQ. V lost 1 base, J lost 0 bases, and 12 bases lay in between.

The gene calls are TRBV6-6 and TRBJ2-5, with no clear D. This CDR3 has 11 residues. CDR1 is MNHNY, CDR2 SVGAGI, per germline (reference sequence). The V gene lost 6 bases and the J gene lost 2 bases, with 4 bases spanning the gap. The CDR3, as DNA: TGTGCCAGCAGCTTTCAAGAGACCCAGTACTTC. This codes for CASSFQETQYF.

The CDR3 spells CATSSGRGSGGTGELFF. CDR3 DNA sequence: TGTGCCACCAGCAGTGGGCGTGGGAGTGGTGGCACCGGGGAGCTGTTTTTT. This rearrangement joins TRBV15 to TRBJ2-2; TRBD2 is a possible D gene (5 bases). Per germline, CDR1 LNHNV and CDR2 YYDKDF (reference sequence). V was cut by 3 bases and J by 4 bases, with 18 bases left in between. The CDR3 length is 17 residues.

J is TRBJ1-2 and V is TRBV4-1; no clear D gene. The CDR3 runs to 14 residues. Between the trimmed V and J ends, which lost 0 bases and 5 bases, there was a span of 10 bases. Germline assignment: CDR1 MGHRA and CDR2 YSYEKL. In DNA form, the CDR3 reads TGCGCCAGCAGCCAAGAATCTGGCCCATATGGCTACACCTTC. Translation gives CASSQESGPYGYTF.

The chain employs TRBV5-1 and TRBJ1-2, with D unresolved. CDR3 length: 15 amino acids. Germline CDR1 reads SGHRS; CDR2 reads YFSETQ. Trimming removed 0 bases at V and 1 base at J, with 10 bases between. The CDR3 DNA reads TGCGCCAGCAGCTTGGCTCCGGGAAGTAACTATGGCTACACCTTC. Amino acids: CASSLAPGSNYGYTF.

The chain carries TRBV30 and TRBJ2-5; possible D gene TRBD2, 6 bases. Germline loops: CDR1 GTSNPN, CDR2 SVGIG (reference sequence). The CDR3 covers 14 residues. V gave up 8 bases and J gave up 5 bases, with 21 bases separating them. CDR3 sequence: CARTGASRGETQYF. In DNA, the CDR3 is TGTGCCCGGACGGGAGCTAGCCGTGGCGAGACCCAGTACTTC.

This clone was seen once. In DNA, the CDR3 is TGTGCCAGCCGCCTGGGGGGGGCCGCAGATACGCAGTATTTT. It is translated as CASRLGGAADTQYF. This chain joins TRBV28 and TRBJ2-3, with D possibly matching TRBD2 (7 bases). V gave up 8 bases and J gave up 4 bases, with 16 bases separating them. Germline assignment: CDR1 MDHEN and CDR2 SYDVKM. The CDR3 covers 14 residues.

The sample holds a few counts of this clone. The rearrangement links TRBV5-1 to TRBJ2-7; 9 bases map to TRBD1. The CDR3 is 13 amino acids. V lost 2 bases and J lost 7; bases outside the gene matches: 4. CDR1 is SGHRS, CDR2 YFSETQ, per germline. The CDR3 spells CASSFGQGREQYF. The CDR3 DNA is TGCGCCAGCAGCTTCGGACAGGGGCGAGAGCAGTACTTC.

V usage is TRBV9 and J usage is TRBJ1-2; 9 positions agree with TRBD1. CDR3 length equals 14 residues. The V and J ends lost 7 bases and 4 bases, in that order; junction bases with no gene match: 8. The V gene's germline CDR1 is SGDLS and CDR2 YYNGEE. In nucleotides, the CDR3 is TGTGCCAGCGCTCCGGGACAGGGCCCCTATGGCTACACCTTC. Amino acid sequence: CASAPGQGPYGYTF.

The chain is built from TRBV4-2 and TRBJ2-3; TRBD2 matches 11 bases. CDR3 length: 16 amino acids. The germline V gene has CDR1 LGHNA and CDR2 YNFKEQ. V shed 10 bases and J 2 bases; nucleotides not matched to a gene: 11. The chain's CDR3 is CATGRGLADSTDTQYF. In DNA form, the CDR3 reads TGTGCCACCGGGCGGGGACTAGCGGATTCCACAGATACGCAGTATTTT.

The chain employs TRBV6-2 or TRBV6-3 and TRBJ1-5; D is uncertain. CDR1 is MNHEY and CDR2 is SVGEGT in the germline V gene. V was pared by 2 bases and J by 1 base, with 12 bases between. This CDR3 has 16 amino acids. CDR3 region: CASSYSQLASNQPQHF. The CDR3 bases are TGTGCCAGCAGTTACAGTCAATTAGCCAGCAATCAGCCCCAGCATTTT.

The gene calls are TRBV5-1 and TRBJ2-1; 10 bases fit TRBD2. The CDR3 runs 13 residues. V dropped 4 bases and J dropped 10; count of bases not matched to a gene: 5. CDR1 SGHRS and CDR2 YFSETQ come from the germline V gene. This CDR3 is CASSLSGGNEQFF. The CDR3 DNA reads TGCGCCAGCAGCCTTAGCGGGGGGAACGAGCAGTTCTTC.

The chain is built from TRBV14 and TRBJ2-5; D is ambiguous. The CDR3 totals 13 residues. Germline loops: CDR1 SGHDN, CDR2 FVKESK. Trimming took off 3 bases at V and 4 bases at J, with 9 bases between the two ends. This CDR3 is CASSQVLRETQYF. In DNA, the CDR3 is TGTGCCAGCAGCCAGGTGTTGAGAGAGACCCAGTACTTC.

The chain has TRBV2 and TRBJ2-2; the D gene is possibly TRBD1 (6 bases). Per germline, CDR1 SNHLY and CDR2 FYNNEI. CDR3 length: 13 residues. V lost 6 bases and J lost 7, with 12 bases in between. The CDR3 nucleotides are TGTGCCAGCAGGCTCACAGGGATCGGGGAGCTGTTTTTT. Protein product: CASRLTGIGELFF.

The count of this clone is one. Other DNA sequences from this sample encode an identical CDR3 as well. The chain has TRBV6-5 and TRBJ2-1; TRBD2 is a possible D gene (5 bases). The CDR3 runs 12 residues. The V gene's germline CDR1 is MNHEY and CDR2 SVGAGI. Trimming took off 1 base at V and 9 bases at J, with 7 bases between the two ends. This CDR3 is CASSYYRGEQFF. The CDR3 nucleotides read TGTGCCAGCAGTTACTACCGGGGTGAGCAGTTCTTC.